Described below is a single T cell receptor beta chain sequence and its context. Its antigen has not been determined. Base qualities are not provided; no much larger clone lies one nucleotide away. The record originates from a study of blood T cell repertoires in COVID-19 (dated by TCRdb to the early 2020s). Looking at the study overall: The collaborator samples originated in the United States, Italy and Spain and spanned the acute and convalescent phases of COVID-19. The prospective study material was composed of cDNA or gDNA derived from T cells, B-cell-depleted T cells, or PBMCs. Subjects who had been exposed to COVID-19, were actively infected with it, or had recovered from it provided the deeply sampled blood TCRbeta repertoires that made up the dataset. The repertoires were released in a freely available public database intended as a resource for research on the immune response to SARS-CoV-2. Samples were obtained from the ongoing ImmuneRACE study (first 160 participants) and from 950 to 1,500 subjects provided by 6 global collaborators. The sample metadata nearly always contained a de-identified subject ID, COVID-19 status, age in years and sex. Where HLA class I and class II types were available, the types were taken from metadata supplied by the sample provider, not from assay-based typing. The paper as a whole reports these results and caveats: How much clinical and demographic metadata was included differed by source and by participant, and the metadata was provided uncurated.

V gives up 1 base and J gives up 4 bases, and the segment between their germline ends measures 17 bases. CDR1 and CDR2 were assigned from the germline V gene as MNHNS and SASEGT. There are 17 amino acids in the CDR3, from cysteine to phenylalanine inclusive. The read is trimmed to its CDR3 DNA, 51 bases read in frame from base 1. TCRbeta CDR3 regions were amplified from genomic DNA using the immunoSEQ Assay, a bias-controlled multiplex PCR. In the authors' own workflow: The number of nucleated cells in each sample was estimated from the amplification of reference gene primers within the assay. To quantify the absolute abundance of each unique TCRbeta CDR3 rearrangement, sequence reads were collapsed and filtered. For each sample, productive Simpson clonality was calculated by taking the square root of Simpson's diversity index across productive rearrangements. Entries here come from immuneACCESS through TCRdb and include only in-frame sequences with V and J called. Some clones fail to appear in such tables; in the studies checked, an unresolved V gene covers under half of the shortfall, and the cause of the remainder is unknown. The V and J calls and the clone size are those of that table, but D and trimming were determined from the DNA. The sample records 140,000 or so clones, around nine tenths of which are singletons. The top ten constitute more than 6.5% of the sample.

The collaborating institutions used their own protocols to collect whole blood in K2EDTA tubes. For TCRbeta analysis, collaborators shipped samples in one of three forms: frozen whole blood, isolated PBMCs, or DNA extracted from either of those sample types. Sequenced material: peripheral blood. The receptor was isolated from a woman between 45 and 65 years old with active or convalescent COVID-19. The rearrangement combines TRBV6-1 with TRBJ1-5; TRBD1 is a weak D gene call, 6 bases matching. The CDR3 region: CASSEVSTGKSNQPQHF. DNA sequence: TGTGCCAGCAGTGAAGTGTCGACAGGAAAGTCTAATCAGCCCCAGCATTTT.